This entry lists 27 T cell receptor beta chains sequenced from one sample in a study of PD-1 blockade in classical Hodgkin lymphoma (TCRdb year 2020). Reading the label with the study, this specimen's time point is: cycle 2 day 1 (C2D1) of nivolumab. All trial patients had relapsed after autologous stem cell transplantation, with cohorts A, B and C differing in prior brentuximab vedotin exposure. Preparation of the library involved the immunoSEQ multiplex PCR assay. Entries here come from immuneACCESS through TCRdb and include only in-frame sequences with V and J called. Some clones fail to appear in such tables; in the studies checked, an unresolved V gene covers under half of the shortfall, and the cause of the remainder is unknown. A total of 37,000 or so clones appear in this sample, 80% to 90% of them only once. Jointly, the top ten make up approximately 7.5% of the sample. The sequenced sample was peripheral blood mononuclear cells (PBMCs), obtained before the second cycle of nivolumab. Receptors were obtained from a human donor with classical Hodgkin lymphoma.

Note on this clone: A read error may produce the germline difference seen at one junction end. The chain carries TRBV7-2 and TRBJ2-3; 10 bases fit TRBD2. Germline-derived CDR1 and CDR2 are SGHTA and FQGNSA. CDR3 length: 16 amino acids. CDR3 sequence (DNA): TGTGCCGGCAGCCGAGGGCTAGCGGGAGGCACAGATACGCAGTATTTT. Amino acids: CAGSRGLAGGTDTQYF.

The gene calls are TRBV4-1 and TRBJ1-5, with 7 bases aligning to TRBD1. J was trimmed by 5 bases and V by 4 bases; bases with no gene match: 11. Germline CDR1 MGHRA, CDR2 YSYEKL. The CDR3 is 16 residues long. CDR3 bases: TGCGCCAGCAGCCGAGCCGGGACAGCGAGCGATCAGCCCCAGCATTTT. It translates to CASSRAGTASDQPQHF.

V gene TRBV9 combines with J gene TRBJ1-2, with a tentative D call TRBD1 (6 bases). V was clipped by 4 bases and J by 6 bases, with 16 bases between them. CDR1 is SGDLS, CDR2 YYNGEE, per germline. The CDR3 spans 14 residues. The CDR3 bases are TGTGCCAGCAGCTTCCAGGACAGCGCAGATGGCTACACCTTC. Its protein is CASSFQDSADGYTF.

In its sample, this clone was seen once. DNA for the CDR3: TGTGCCACCTATCCCGGGACAGTTGCTGGGGCCAACGTCCTGACTTTC. Its protein is CATYPGTVAGANVLTF. The V call is TRBV7-9, the J call TRBJ2-6, with TRBD1 identical over 7 bases. In germline, CDR1 is SEHNR, CDR2 FQNEAQ (reference sequence). After removal of 10 bases from V and 2 bases from J, the junction contained 11 bases not matched to a gene. The CDR3 length is 16 residues.

The chain carries TRBV4-1 and TRBJ2-5, with 11 bases identical to TRBD2. Per germline, CDR1 MGHRA and CDR2 YSYEKL. CDR3 size: 17 residues. The J segment lost 1 base and the V segment lost 2 bases, leaving 6 bases of the junction unmatched. The chain's CDR3 is CASSQRLLAGAQETQYF. CDR3 in DNA: TGCGCCAGCAGCCAACGACTACTAGCGGGAGCCCAAGAGACCCAGTACTTC.

This sequence joins TRBV2 and TRBJ2-7; D assignment may be TRBD1 or TRBD2 (5 bases each). Germline assignment: CDR1 SNHLY and CDR2 FYNNEI. The CDR3 has 12 amino acids. Trimming cost V 11 bases and J 2 bases, with 13 bases left between them. The CDR3 loop is CAGTRDPYEQYF. The CDR3 nucleotides are TGTGCCGGGACCAGGGACCCCTACGAGCAGTACTTC. Full variable domain (rest looked up from reference TRBV2 and TRBJ2-7): EPEVTQTPSHQVTQMGQEVILRCVPISNHLYFYWYRQILGQKVEFLVSFYNNEISEKSEIFDDQFSVERPDGSNFTLKIRSTKLEDSAMYFCAGTRDPYEQYFGPGTRLTVT.

J is TRBJ2-2 and V is TRBV2; D uncertain. The CDR3 totals 13 residues. The ends were cut back, 9 bases at V and 5 bases at J, with 13 bases in the middle. The germline CDR1 and CDR2 sequences are SNHLY and FYNNEI. CDR3 bases: TGTGCCAGTAGATATGACACGACCGGGGAGCTGTTTTTT. It encodes CASRYDTTGELFF.

The genes are TRBV30 and TRBJ2-7; 10 nucleotides line up with TRBD1. The CDR3 sequence is 15 residues long. Germline loops: CDR1 GTSNPN, CDR2 SVGIG (reference sequence). Trimming cost V 2 bases and J 2 bases; bases outside gene matches: 6. CDR3 residues: CAWSKGGQGTYEQYF. The CDR3 DNA reads as TGTGCCTGGAGTAAGGGGGGACAGGGGACCTACGAGCAGTACTTC.

The genes are TRBV14 and TRBJ2-7; D not resolved. V was cut by 4 bases and J by 5 bases, with 12 bases left in between. Germline values: CDR1 SGHDN, CDR2 FVKESK. This CDR3 has 13 residues. The CDR3: CASSLDLEDEQYF. The CDR3 nucleotides read TGTGCCAGCAGCCTAGACCTAGAGGACGAGCAGTACTTC.

This chain joins TRBV11-2 and TRBJ2-3; TRBD2 might be the D (5 bases). The CDR3 has 19 amino acids. Germline-derived CDR1 and CDR2 are SGHAT and FQNNGV. V was cut by 1 base and J by 4 bases, with 24 bases left in between. CDR3 nucleotides: TGTGCCAGCAGCTTAGCCCGGTTTCTAGCCGCCGCCCGGGCAGATACGCAGTATTTT. Translation: CASSLARFLAAARADTQYF. The variable domain in full, completed from reference TRBV11-2 and TRBJ2-3, reads EAGVAQSPRYKIIEKRQSVAFWCNPISGHATLYWYQQILGQGPKLLIQFQNNGVVDDSQLPKDRFSAERLKGVDSTLKIQPAKLEDSAVYLCASSLARFLAAARADTQYFGPGTRLTVL.

In regard to this clone: The conserved phenylalanine or tryptophan is not found at the CDR3 terminus, so this likely reflects a read error. The DNA is left out, because the CDR3 cannot be placed on it with certainty; the CDR3 is given as TCRdb lists it. This rearrangement joins TRBV5-4 to TRBJ2-7; the table's D gene call, TRBD2, was not cross checked with the DNA. The CDR3 length is 12 residues, termini included. Germline V lookup: CDR1 SGHNT, CDR2 YYREEE (reference sequence). This chain's CDR3 is CASSFKLGRAIS.

This clone was seen just once. The chain carries TRBV4-1 and TRBJ2-7; D is undetermined. The CDR3 has 14 residues. The V gene's germline CDR1 is MGHRA and CDR2 YSYEKL. The V and J ends lost 4 bases and 1 base respectively, with 11 bases between them. The CDR3 reads CASSPREVSYEQYF. The CDR3 DNA sequence: TGCGCCAGCAGCCCTAGAGAGGTTTCCTACGAGCAGTACTTC.

The chain uses TRBV5-1 and TRBJ2-1, with TRBD1 matching 7 bases. Per germline, CDR1 SGHRS and CDR2 YFSETQ. The CDR3 is made up of 16 amino acids. The trim removed 4 bases at V and 0 bases at J, leaving 7 bases unmatched. The CDR3: CASSLGTDGSYNEQFF. The CDR3 coding sequence is TGCGCCAGCAGCCTCGGGACAGATGGCTCCTACAATGAGCAGTTCTTC.

The genes are TRBV25-1 and TRBJ2-5; D is ambiguous. Trimming stripped 4 bases from V and 0 bases from J, with 9 bases between. In germline, CDR1 is MGHDK, CDR2 SYGVNS. The CDR3 is made up of 14 amino acids. CDR3 region: CASSADRYQETQYF. Written as DNA, the CDR3 is TGTGCCAGCAGTGCGGACCGGTACCAAGAGACCCAGTACTTC. The full variable domain, completed using reference TRBV25-1 and TRBJ2-5, is EADIYQTPRYLVIGTGKKITLECSQTMGHDKMYWYQQDPGMELHLIHYSYGVNSTEKGDLSSESTVSRIRTEHFPLTLESARPSHTSQYLCASSADRYQETQYFGPGTRLLVL.

The chain has TRBV10-3 and TRBJ2-7; 10 bases map to TRBD2. From germline, CDR1 is ENHRY and CDR2 SYGVKD. V gave up 10 bases and J gave up 7 bases; unmatched junction bases: 7. The CDR3 covers 12 residues. The CDR3 coding sequence is TGTGCCAGGACTAGCGGTCCCTGGGAGCAGTACTTC. Residues: CARTSGPWEQYF.

This chain uses TRBV18 with TRBJ2-3; D call uncertain. V lost 6 bases, J lost 5 bases, and 18 bases lay in between. Germline assignment: CDR1 KGHSH and CDR2 LQKENI. The CDR3 runs 15 residues. The CDR3 reads CASSRTPQFGDTQYF. The CDR3 nucleotides read TGTGCCAGCTCTAGGACCCCGCAATTTGGAGATACGCAGTATTTT.

This clone came up once. The J gene is TRBJ2-1, the V gene TRBV7-3; D is possibly TRBD1 (6 bases). The CDR3 has 15 amino acids. Trimming removed 1 base at V and 4 bases at J, with 11 bases between. CDR1 SGHTA and CDR2 FQGTGA come from the germline V gene. The CDR3 DNA reads as TGTGCCAGCAGCTTAAATAGGGGGTCGTACAATGAGCAGTTCTTC. It yields the protein CASSLNRGSYNEQFF.

The V gene is TRBV4-2, the J gene TRBJ2-1; 8 positions match TRBD2. J was trimmed by 7 bases and V by 3 bases; bases with no gene match: 11. This CDR3 is 16 amino acids long. Germline CDR1 is LGHNA and CDR2 is YNFKEQ. The CDR3 region has the DNA TGTGCCAGCAGCCATATTATAGCGGGGCTGGGGAATGAGCAGTTCTTC. Protein product: CASSHIIAGLGNEQFF.

This chain joins TRBV18 and TRBJ2-1; 9 bases map to TRBD2. This CDR3 has 13 residues. The ends lost 1 base at V and 10 bases at J; junction bases unmatched: 2. Germline V gives CDR1 KGHSH, CDR2 LQKENI. Here the CDR3 DNA reads TGTGCCAGCTCACCACTAGCGGGAGAGGAGCAGTTCTTC. This codes for CASSPLAGEEQFF.

The V call is TRBV11-3, the J call TRBJ2-4; no firm D call. Germline V gene lookup returns CDR1 SGHNT and CDR2 YENEEA. The CDR3 length is 19 residues. Trimming left V 1 base short and J 1 base short, with 20 bases between. CDR3 sequence: CASSLGVRTGFGAKNIQYF. CDR3 in DNA: TGTGCCAGCAGCTTAGGGGTCCGGACGGGCTTTGGGGCCAAAAACATTCAGTACTTC. The variable domain in full, completed from reference TRBV11-3 and TRBJ2-4, reads EAGVVQSPRYKIIEKKQPVAFWCNPISGHNTLYWYLQNLGQGPELLIRYENEEAVDDSQLPKDRFSAERLKGVDSTLKIQPAELGDSAVYLCASSLGVRTGFGAKNIQYFGAGTRLSVL.

This CDR3 is CASSRSQGAILYNEQFF. In DNA form, the CDR3 reads TGCGCCAGCAGCCGATCTCAGGGGGCGATTCTTTACAATGAGCAGTTCTTC. This rearrangement joins TRBV5-1 to TRBJ2-1; 8 nucleotides match TRBD1. Per the germline V gene, CDR1 is SGHRS and CDR2 is YFSETQ. The length of the CDR3 is 17 residues. The trim removed 4 bases at V and 4 bases at J, leaving 13 bases unmatched.

This clone was recorded once. V is TRBV7-9 and J is TRBJ2-7; perhaps TRBD1 as D (6 bases). CDR1 and CDR2 from the germline V gene are SEHNR and FQNEAQ (reference sequence). Trimming stripped 4 bases from V and 3 bases from J, with 19 bases between. The CDR3 consists of 16 residues. CDR3 loop: CASSSYPQGSDYEQYF. CDR3 sequence (DNA): TGTGCCAGCAGCTCATATCCTCAGGGGTCCGACTACGAGCAGTACTTC.

This rearrangement joins TRBV9 to TRBJ1-3; the D gene is possibly TRBD1 (5 bases). The CDR3 runs 15 residues. V shed 4 bases and J shed 0 bases, with 11 bases lying between them. Per the germline V gene, CDR1 is SGDLS and CDR2 is YYNGEE. CDR3 protein: CASSFGDLSGNTIYF. Here the CDR3 DNA reads TGTGCCAGCAGCTTCGGGGACCTCTCTGGAAACACCATATATTTT.

This rearrangement joins TRBV2 to TRBJ2-5; a weak D match, TRBD2 (7 bases). CDR3 length equals 20 residues. V was trimmed by 2 bases and J by 2 bases, leaving 27 bases between them. In germline, CDR1 is SNHLY, CDR2 FYNNEI. CDR3 region: CASSEYRAGEGVGFQETQYF. CDR3 sequence (DNA): TGTGCCAGCAGTGAATATCGGGCGGGAGAGGGGGTCGGGTTTCAAGAGACCCAGTACTTC.

This chain uses TRBV6-5 with TRBJ2-7; TRBD2 matches 8 bases. The V gene's germline CDR1 is MNHEY and CDR2 SVGAGI. The CDR3 consists of 15 residues. The V gene end was trimmed by 2 bases and the J gene end by 2 bases; junction bases not matched to a gene: 5. CDR3 coding DNA: TGTGCCAGCAGTTACGGAGGAGCGGGAGCCTACGAGCAGTACTTC. Translation gives CASSYGGAGAYEQYF.

The chain links TRBV2 to TRBJ2-3, with no clear D. The V end lost 9 bases, the J end lost 8 bases, and 18 bases lay between the germline ends. CDR3 length: 13 residues. The germline gives CDR1 SNHLY, CDR2 FYNNEI. DNA for the CDR3: TGTGCCAGAAGGTTTTCATCCGCCGGTACGCAGTATTTT. Translated, it gives CARRFSSAGTQYF.

This clone was seen only once. This sequence joins TRBV11-3 and TRBJ1-2, with a weak D call TRBD1 (6 bases). Germline V gives CDR1 SGHNT, CDR2 YENEEA. The CDR3 loop spans 14 amino acids. Trimming shortened V by 0 bases and J by 6 bases, and 11 bases separated the two germline ends. The CDR3 bases are TGTGCCAGCAGCTTAGAGGCAGGGGCTGATGGCTACACCTTC. Residues: CASSLEAGADGYTF.